The 25 T cell receptor beta chains presented below share a single source sample, sequenced in a study of technical replicates of blood from several donors. The table came from immunoSEQ multiplex PCR; TCRdb's copy has only in-frame clones and leaves some out. The table shows over 55,000 clones, with approximately 89% occurring only once. The source material was PBMCs. The receptors were sampled from a human donor in good health. Some clones in this sample may be carry-over from other donors' samples.

The genes are TRBV6-6 and TRBJ1-1; 9 nucleotides line up with TRBD1. V lost 7 bases to trimming and J lost 5 bases; unmatched junction nucleotides: 8. The CDR3 has 14 amino acids. Germline loops: CDR1 MNHNY, CDR2 SVGAGI (reference sequence). The CDR3 reads CASIRKDRGTEAFF. The CDR3 region has the DNA TGTGCCAGCATTCGAAAAGACAGGGGGACTGAAGCTTTCTTT.

This chain joins TRBV4-3 and TRBJ1-5; D is perhaps TRBD1 (6 bases). The CDR3 totals 15 residues. CDR1 is LGHNA and CDR2 is YSLEER in the germline V gene. Trimming took 0 bases from V and 6 from J, leaving 12 bases between them. CDR3 amino acids: CASSQERGGSQPQHF. CDR3 nucleotides: TGCGCCAGCAGCCAAGAAAGGGGGGGAAGTCAGCCCCAGCATTTT.

The chain combines TRBV2 with TRBJ2-1, with TRBD2 identical over 8 bases. J lost 8 bases, V lost 4 bases, and 10 bases had no gene match. Germline V gene lookup returns CDR1 SNHLY and CDR2 FYNNEI. The CDR3 totals 15 residues. The DNA for the CDR3 is TGTGCCAGCAGTGGTGGGACTAGGGTCGGATATGAGCAGTTCTTC. It is translated as CASSGGTRVGYEQFF.

V and J are TRBV4-3 and TRBJ2-2, with 10 bases that match TRBD2. Germline V gene lookup returns CDR1 LGHNA and CDR2 YSLEER. This CDR3 is 18 amino acids long. The junction had 7 bases not matched to a gene; V was cut back by 0 bases and J by 3 bases. The CDR3 DNA follows: TGCGCCAGCAGCCAAGAGGGAGCGGGAGGGGTTTACACCGGGGAGCTGTTTTTT. Its translation: CASSQEGAGGVYTGELFF.

The rearrangement joins TRBV5-6 to TRBJ2-7; the D gene is possibly TRBD2 (6 bases). Germline CDR1 SGHDT, CDR2 YYEEEE. The CDR3 has 13 amino acids. V shed 0 bases and J shed 6 bases, with 10 bases lying between them. In DNA form, the CDR3 reads TGTGCCAGCAGCTTGGAGTGGGGGGTCGAGCAGTACTTC. It specifies CASSLEWGVEQYF.

The chain couples TRBV7-3 to TRBJ2-3; 7 positions match TRBD2. CDR3 length: 15 amino acids. CDR1 and CDR2 (germline): SGHTA, FQGTGA. J lost 2 bases, V lost 1 base, and 3 bases had no gene match. CDR3 loop: CASSLMGGNTDTQYF. CDR3 bases: TGTGCCAGCAGCTTAATGGGGGGGAACACAGATACGCAGTATTTT.

The V call is TRBV2, the J call TRBJ1-2, with D perhaps TRBD1 (5 bases). CDR1 is SNHLY and CDR2 is FYNNEI in the germline V gene. The CDR3 is 15 residues long. With 2 bases removed from V and 0 bases from J, the gap between germline ends came to 10 bases. Written as DNA, the CDR3 is TGTGCCAGCAGTGAACAGGGCAGATCTAACTATGGCTACACCTTC. Translation: CASSEQGRSNYGYTF.

This clone was seen just once. This rearrangement joins TRBV5-8 to TRBJ1-5; TRBD1 matches at 8 bases. J lost 0 bases, V lost 4 bases, and 15 bases had no gene match. Germline assignment: CDR1 SGHTS and CDR2 YDEGEE. CDR3 length: 19 amino acids. The CDR3 sequence: CASSKRTGTLLYSNQPQHF. The CDR3 DNA follows: TGTGCCAGCAGCAAGAGGACAGGGACCCTCCTATATAGCAATCAGCCCCAGCATTTT.

This chain uses TRBV5-5 with TRBJ1-2; TRBD1 might be the D (6 bases). The CDR3 loop spans 18 amino acids. Per the germline V gene, CDR1 is SGHKS and CDR2 is YYEKEE (reference sequence). V was clipped by 1 base and J by 4 bases, with 23 bases between them. The CDR3 DNA follows: TGTGCCAGCAGCTTGTCGCCGGGGCAGGGGATCAGGATCTATGGCTACACCTTC. Protein: CASSLSPGQGIRIYGYTF.

This rearrangement joins TRBV10-3 to TRBJ2-2; tentatively, D is TRBD2 (6 bases). The CDR3 covers 15 residues. Between the trimmed V and J ends, which lost 5 bases and 6 bases, there was a span of 16 bases. Germline assignment: CDR1 ENHRY and CDR2 SYGVKD. The CDR3 bases are TGTGCCATCAGTCCGGATCGACTAGTCCCCGGGGAGCTGTTTTTT. This translates into CAISPDRLVPGELFF.

V usage is TRBV7-9 and J usage is TRBJ2-5, with TRBD2 identical over 12 bases. After removal of 2 bases from V and 5 bases from J, the junction contained 6 bases not matched to a gene. The CDR3 covers 16 residues. Germline V lookup: CDR1 SEHNR, CDR2 FQNEAQ (reference sequence). CDR3 sequence reads: CASSLLAGGPLETQYF. CDR3 sequence (DNA): TGTGCCAGCAGCTTACTAGCGGGAGGGCCCCTGGAGACCCAGTACTTC. The complete variable domain, with remaining parts taken from reference TRBV7-9 and TRBJ2-5, reads DTGVSQNPRHKITKRGQNVTFRCDPISEHNRLYWYRQTLGQGPEFLTYFQNEAQLEKSRLLSDRFSAERPKGSFSTLEIQRTEQGDSAMYLCASSLLAGGPLETQYFGPGTRLLVL.

This clone was picked up one time. The chain has TRBV2 and TRBJ2-3; 9 bases agree with TRBD2. The CDR3 covers 14 residues. From germline, CDR1 is SNHLY and CDR2 FYNNEI. Germline trimming cut 7 bases from V and 6 bases from J; bases unmatched to any gene: 8. CDR3: CASTLAGTADTQYF. The CDR3 bases are TGTGCCAGCACCCTAGCGGGGACGGCTGATACGCAGTATTTT.

V usage is TRBV5-1 and J usage is TRBJ2-1; TRBD1 aligns across 8 bases. In germline, CDR1 is SGHRS, CDR2 YFSETQ. CDR3 length: 17 residues. V was clipped by 0 bases and J by 2 bases; unmatched bases: 7. CDR3 sequence reads: CASSLGARDRTYNEQFF. The CDR3 DNA is TGCGCCAGCAGCTTGGGAGCTCGGGACAGGACCTACAATGAGCAGTTCTTC.

This sequence joins TRBV6-5 and TRBJ2-7; 7 positions match TRBD1. The CDR3 has 15 residues. Germline CDR1 reads MNHEY; CDR2 reads SVGAGI. Trimming at V came to 6 bases and at J to 1 base, leaving 9 bases not matched to a gene. The CDR3 loop is CASRPAGTESYEQYF. Here the CDR3 DNA reads TGTGCCAGCAGACCCGCCGGGACAGAGTCCTACGAGCAGTACTTC.

The rearrangement links TRBV5-5 to TRBJ1-1; D uncertain. Between the trimmed V and J ends, which lost 1 base and 1 base, there was a span of 5 bases. This CDR3 is built from 13 residues. CDR1 is SGHKS, CDR2 YYEKEE, per germline (reference sequence). The CDR3 here is CASSLSRNTEAFF. The CDR3 DNA reads as TGTGCCAGCAGCTTGTCTCGGAACACTGAAGCTTTCTTT. The full variable domain, in which reference TRBV5-5 and TRBJ1-1 provide the parts outside the CDR3, is DAGVTQSPTHLIKTRGQQVTLRCSPISGHKSVSWYQQVLGQGPQFIFQYYEKEERGRGNFPDRFSARQFPNYSSELNVNALLLGDSALYLCASSLSRNTEAFFGQGTRLTVV.

V and J are TRBV7-3 and TRBJ2-4; perhaps TRBD2 as D (7 bases). From germline, CDR1 is SGHTA and CDR2 FQGTGA. This CDR3 contains 15 residues. The V end lost 5 bases, the J end lost 8 bases, and 19 bases lay between the germline ends. The CDR3 spells CASSLLGGGSDIQYF. CDR3 nucleotide sequence: TGTGCCAGCAGCCTATTGGGGGGCGGGAGTGACATTCAGTACTTC.

The chain recombines TRBV19 with TRBJ1-1; 9 bases line up with TRBD1. Germline V gene sequence: CDR1 LNHDA, CDR2 SQIVND (reference sequence). This CDR3 region has 16 residues. The junction had 13 bases not matched to a gene; V was cut back by 4 bases and J by 7 bases. CDR3 in DNA: TGTGCCAGTAGTAAGGGGGACAGGGTCGGTCGGAATGAAGCTTTCTTT. It specifies CASSKGDRVGRNEAFF.

This chain joins TRBV18 and TRBJ2-7, with 15 positions matching TRBD2. Germline V gene data show CDR1 as KGHSH and CDR2 as LQKENI. V shed 0 bases and J 6 bases; nucleotides not matched to a gene: 0. This CDR3 has 15 amino acids. The CDR3 DNA follows: TGTGCCAGCTCACCACCGGGACTAGCGGGGGGCGAGCAGTACTTC. The encoded protein is CASSPPGLAGGEQYF.

J is TRBJ1-6 and V is TRBV30, with D possibly being TRBD1 (5 bases). The germline gives CDR1 GTSNPN, CDR2 SVGIG (reference sequence). V lost 4 bases and J 7 bases, leaving 17 bases between the germline ends. There are 15 residues in the CDR3. The CDR3 loop reads CAWTITVAGNSPLHF. The DNA of the CDR3 is TGTGCCTGGACCATTACGGTGGCAGGGAATTCACCCCTCCACTTT.

This clone is large by share. The rearrangement joins TRBV29-1 to TRBJ2-2; TRBD2 is a possible D gene (5 bases). There are 12 residues in the CDR3. The ends were cut back, 6 bases at V and 6 bases at J, with 11 bases in the middle. Germline-derived CDR1 and CDR2 are SQVTM and ANQGSEA. The CDR3 nucleotides are TGCAGCGTATTTACCGGGGCCGGGGAGCTGTTTTTT. Protein: CSVFTGAGELFF.

The V gene is TRBV7-6, the J gene TRBJ2-1; possibly TRBD2 for D (6 bases). The germline V and J ends were trimmed by 5 bases and 0 bases, with 17 bases remaining between them. The CDR3 is 17 amino acids. Germline CDR1 reads SGHVS; CDR2 reads FNYEAQ. CDR3 coding DNA: TGTGCCAGCAGCCCGACGATAGCGGCAAACTCCTACAATGAGCAGTTCTTC. Translated: CASSPTIAANSYNEQFF.

The chain employs TRBV7-9 and TRBJ2-7; TRBD2 might be the D (5 bases). Trimming took off 7 bases at V and 6 bases at J, with 25 bases between the two ends. The CDR3 runs to 16 residues. Germline values: CDR1 SEHNR, CDR2 FQNEAQ (reference sequence). CDR3 region: CASIPPARGGATEQYF. The DNA of the CDR3 is TGTGCCAGCATCCCACCGGCCCGTGGAGGAGCTACCGAGCAGTACTTC.

The chain links TRBV5-1 to TRBJ2-7, with TRBD1 identical over 9 bases. The V gene end was trimmed by 4 bases and the J gene end by 3 bases; junction bases not matched to a gene: 8. CDR1 and CDR2 (germline): SGHRS, YFSETQ. The CDR3 sequence is 15 residues long. In nucleotides, the CDR3 is TGCGCCAGCAGCGGGTCGGGACAGGGCAACTACGAGCAGTACTTC. Protein product: CASSGSGQGNYEQYF.

V usage is TRBV4-3 and J usage is TRBJ1-1; perhaps TRBD1 as D (5 bases). The germline V gene has CDR1 LGHNA and CDR2 YSLEER. The V end was cut by 0 bases, the J end by 6 bases, with 20 bases between. This CDR3 region has 17 residues. CDR3 sequence: CASSQEVSGLRGAEAFF. CDR3 nucleotide sequence: TGCGCCAGCAGCCAAGAAGTCTCGGGCCTAAGGGGCGCTGAAGCTTTCTTT.

The chain joins TRBV6-1 to TRBJ1-5, with D hard to call. CDR1 is MNHNS and CDR2 is SASEGT in the germline V gene. The CDR3 has 13 amino acids. V was cut by 4 bases and J by 0 bases, with 4 bases left in between. The CDR3 sequence is CASSVYSNQPQHF. The CDR3 nucleotides are TGTGCCAGCAGTGTGTATAGCAATCAGCCCCAGCATTTT.